A selection of T cell receptor beta chains follows, all from one sample in a study of cytotoxic CD8 clonotypes in ibrutinib-treated CLL. Data came from immunoSEQ multiplex PCR; TCRdb stores just in-frame clones and leaves some out. The sample includes over 45,000 clones, 50% to 70% of them seen just once. The source material was PBMCs, sampled at disease progression, from a patient treated with ibrutinib. These receptor sequences come from a human donor with chronic lymphocytic leukemia. The CDR3 runs from the conserved cysteine through the conserved F or W. The D gene is left open where the match is weak. Clone size is stated in some rows and not others, as once, few, many or a class when expanded.

clone size	D gene	V gene	J gene	CDR3 protein	CDR3 DNA
few	-	TRBV19	TRBJ1-1	CASRRGGTEAFF	TGTGCCAGTAGAAGAGGGGGCACTGAAGCTTTCTTT
-	TRBD1	TRBV15	TRBJ2-1	CATSRDRGQYNEQFF	TGTGCCACCAGCAGAGATCGGGGACAGTACAATGAGCAGTTCTTC
-	-	TRBV19	TRBJ1-1	CASKLGNTEAFF	TGTGCCAGTAAGTTAGGAAACACTGAAGCTTTCTTT
once	TRBD1	TRBV9	TRBJ2-2	CASRLPGQGTGELFF	TGTGCCAGCAGGCTTCCGGGACAGGGAACCGGGGAGCTGTTTTTT
-	-	TRBV30	TRBJ1-4	CALHSFTNEKLFF	TGTGCCTTGCACAGTTTCACTAATGAAAAACTGTTTTTT
-	-	TRBV11-3	TRBJ1-1	CASSFGTGFEAFF	TGTGCCAGCAGCTTCGGGACGGGTTTTGAAGCTTTCTTT
-	-	TRBV7-2	TRBJ1-1	CASSSLRYTEAFF	TGTGCCAGCAGCTCCCTTCGGTACACTGAAGCTTTCTTT
many	TRBD1	TRBV27	TRBJ2-7	CAVRDRASYEQYF	TGTGCCGTCCGGGACAGGGCTTCCTACGAGCAGTACTTC
few	-	TRBV7-2	TRBJ2-6	CASSLVASGANVLTF	TGTGCCAGCAGCTTAGTTGCCTCTGGGGCCAACGTCCTGACTTTC
-	-	TRBV13	TRBJ2-2	CASSFAGTRDTGELFF	TGTGCCAGCAGCTTCGCCGGAACTAGAGACACCGGGGAGCTGTTTTTT
few	-	TRBV7-7	TRBJ2-3	CASSPGGTDTQYF	TGTGCTAGCAGCCCGGGGGGCACAGATACGCAGTATTTT
-	TRBD2	TRBV14	TRBJ2-1	CASSQETSGYNEQFF	TGTGCCAGCAGCCAAGAGACTAGCGGGTACAATGAGCAGTTCTTC
many	TRBD2	TRBV6-5	TRBJ2-3	CASSYGGGALTQYF	TGTGCCAGCAGTTACGGCGGGGGGGCCCTCACGCAGTATTTT